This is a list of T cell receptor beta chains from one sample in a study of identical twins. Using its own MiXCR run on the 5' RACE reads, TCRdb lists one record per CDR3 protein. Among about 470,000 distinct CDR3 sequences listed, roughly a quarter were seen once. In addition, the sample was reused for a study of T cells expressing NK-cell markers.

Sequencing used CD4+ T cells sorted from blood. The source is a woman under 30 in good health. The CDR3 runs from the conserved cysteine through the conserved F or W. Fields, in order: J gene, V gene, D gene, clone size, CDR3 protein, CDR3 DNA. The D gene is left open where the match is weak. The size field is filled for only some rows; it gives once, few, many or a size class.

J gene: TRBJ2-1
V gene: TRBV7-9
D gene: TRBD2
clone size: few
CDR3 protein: CASRSTSGGPNEQFF
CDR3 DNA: TGTGCCAGCAGGTCGACTAGCGGGGGACCCAATGAGCAGTTCTTC

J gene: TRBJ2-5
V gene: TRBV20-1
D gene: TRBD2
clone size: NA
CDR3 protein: CSARGPSGERETQYF
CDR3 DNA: TGCAGTGCAAGAGGGCCTAGCGGAGAACGAGAGACCCAGTACTTC

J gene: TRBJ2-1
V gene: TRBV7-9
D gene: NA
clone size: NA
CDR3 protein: CASSFTGEVFRVNEQFF
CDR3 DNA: TGTGCCAGCAGCTTTACGGGAGAGGTTTTCCGGGTCAATGAGCAGTTCTTC

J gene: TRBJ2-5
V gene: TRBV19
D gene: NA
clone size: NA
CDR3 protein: CASSMSAAQETQYF
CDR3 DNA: TGTGCCAGTAGTATGAGCGCAGCCCAAGAGACCCAGTACTTC

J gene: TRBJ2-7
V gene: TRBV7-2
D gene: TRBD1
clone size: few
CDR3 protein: CASSLVGTGNYYEQYF
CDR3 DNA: TGTGCCAGCAGCTTAGTGGGGACAGGGAACTACTACGAGCAGTACTTC

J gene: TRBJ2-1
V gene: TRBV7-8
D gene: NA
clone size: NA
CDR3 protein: CASSLSGHSYNEQFF
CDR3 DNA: TGTGCCAGCAGCTTAAGCGGGCACTCCTACAATGAGCAGTTCTTC

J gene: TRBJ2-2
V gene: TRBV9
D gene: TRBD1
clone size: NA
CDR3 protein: CASSVLGGPDTGELFF
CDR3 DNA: TGTGCCAGCAGCGTCTTAGGGGGCCCGGACACCGGGGAGCTGTTTTTT

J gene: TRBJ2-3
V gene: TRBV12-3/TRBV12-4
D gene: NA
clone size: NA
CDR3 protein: CASSFTRPPSTDTQYF
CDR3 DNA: TGTGCCAGCAGTTTTACAAGGCCCCCAAGCACAGATACGCAGTATTTT

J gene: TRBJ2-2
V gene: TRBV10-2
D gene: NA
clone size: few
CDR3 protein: CASNHRSGELFF
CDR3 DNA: TGCGCCAGCAACCATCGATCCGGGGAGCTGTTTTTT

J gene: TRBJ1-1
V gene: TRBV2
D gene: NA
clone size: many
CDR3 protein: CASSLRGVEAFF
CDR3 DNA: TGTGCCAGCAGTCTGCGAGGGGTTGAAGCTTTCTTT

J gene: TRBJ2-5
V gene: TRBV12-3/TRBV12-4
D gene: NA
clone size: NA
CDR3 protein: CASSRRGKSTQYF
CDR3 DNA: TGTGCCAGCAGTCGCAGAGGGAAATCGACCCAGTACTTC

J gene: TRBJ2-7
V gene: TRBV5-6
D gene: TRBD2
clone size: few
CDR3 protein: CASSQFRTSGRSYEQYF
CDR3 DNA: TGTGCCAGCAGCCAATTTCGGACTAGCGGTCGCTCCTACGAGCAGTACTTC

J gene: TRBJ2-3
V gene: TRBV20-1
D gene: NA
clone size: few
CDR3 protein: CSARRLGGTADTQYF
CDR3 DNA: TGCAGTGCTAGACGATTAGGTGGCACAGCAGATACGCAGTATTTT

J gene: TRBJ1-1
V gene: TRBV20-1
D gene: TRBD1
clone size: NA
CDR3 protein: CSAPITGAVGTEAFF
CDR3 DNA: TGCAGTGCTCCAATTACAGGGGCGGTGGGCACTGAAGCTTTCTTT

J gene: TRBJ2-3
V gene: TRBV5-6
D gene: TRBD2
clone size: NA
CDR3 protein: CASGISGILDTQYF
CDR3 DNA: TGTGCCAGCGGTATCAGCGGGATTCTCGATACGCAGTATTTT

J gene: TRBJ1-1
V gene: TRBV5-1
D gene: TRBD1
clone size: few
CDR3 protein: CASSLGQGKNTEAFF
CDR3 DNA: TGCGCCAGCAGCTTGGGACAGGGGAAGAACACTGAAGCTTTCTTT

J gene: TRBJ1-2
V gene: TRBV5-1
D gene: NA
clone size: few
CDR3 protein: CASSLSLGLVSDGYTF
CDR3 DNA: TGCGCCAGCAGCCTGAGCCTGGGACTGGTGTCGGATGGCTACACCTTC

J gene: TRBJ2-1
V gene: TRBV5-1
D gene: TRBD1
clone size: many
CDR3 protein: CASSTYRQGSSYNEQFF
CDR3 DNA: TGCGCCAGCAGCACATATAGACAGGGGAGCTCCTACAATGAGCAGTTCTTC

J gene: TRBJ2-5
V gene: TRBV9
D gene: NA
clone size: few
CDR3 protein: CASSTGQTQETQYF
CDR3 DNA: TGTGCCAGCAGCACCGGACAGACCCAAGAGACCCAGTACTTC

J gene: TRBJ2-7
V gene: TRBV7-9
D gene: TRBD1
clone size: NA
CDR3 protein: CASSFRGLEQYF
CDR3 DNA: TGTGCCAGCAGCTTCAGGGGGCTCGAGCAGTACTTC

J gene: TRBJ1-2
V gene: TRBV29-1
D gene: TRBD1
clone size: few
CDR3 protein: CSVVGTETVYGYTF
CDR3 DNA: TGCAGCGTTGTGGGGACAGAGACTGTCTATGGCTACACCTTC

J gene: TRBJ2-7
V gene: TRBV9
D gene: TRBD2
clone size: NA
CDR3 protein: CASSVAGSSGSTYEQYF
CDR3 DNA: TGTGCCAGCAGCGTAGCAGGCTCTAGCGGGAGCACATACGAGCAGTACTTC

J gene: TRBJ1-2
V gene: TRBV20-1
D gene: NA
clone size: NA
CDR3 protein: CSASVWGANGYTF
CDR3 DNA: TGCAGTGCTAGTGTCTGGGGAGCTAATGGCTACACCTTC

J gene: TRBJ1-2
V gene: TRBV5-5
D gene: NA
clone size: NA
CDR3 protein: CASSSSGLNYGYTF
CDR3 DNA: TGTGCCAGCAGCTCGTCGGGACTCAACTATGGCTACACCTTC

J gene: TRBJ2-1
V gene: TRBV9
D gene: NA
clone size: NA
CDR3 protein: CASSPIGTSSYNEQFF
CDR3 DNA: TGTGCCAGCAGCCCAATCGGGACAAGCTCCTACAATGAGCAGTTCTTC

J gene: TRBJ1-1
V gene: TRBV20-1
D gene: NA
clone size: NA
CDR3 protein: CSASFQGFTEAFF
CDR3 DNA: TGCAGTGCCAGTTTTCAGGGGTTCACTGAAGCTTTCTTT

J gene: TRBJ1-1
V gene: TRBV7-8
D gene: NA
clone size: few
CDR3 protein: CASSLRQSSVQSEAFF
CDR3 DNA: TGTGCCAGCAGCTTACGTCAAAGCAGCGTCCAGTCTGAAGCTTTCTTT

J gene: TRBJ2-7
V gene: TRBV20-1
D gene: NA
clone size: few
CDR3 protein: CSARGGHYEQYF
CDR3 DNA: TGCAGTGCTAGAGGGGGCCACTACGAGCAGTACTTC

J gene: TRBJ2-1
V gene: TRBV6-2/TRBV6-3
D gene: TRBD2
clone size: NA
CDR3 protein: CASSGLADNEQFF
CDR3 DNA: TGTGCCAGCAGTGGACTAGCGGACAATGAGCAGTTCTTC

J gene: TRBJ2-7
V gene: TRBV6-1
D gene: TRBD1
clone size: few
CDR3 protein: CASIRRQGIYEQYF
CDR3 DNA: TGTGCCAGCATCAGAAGACAGGGAATTTACGAGCAGTACTTC

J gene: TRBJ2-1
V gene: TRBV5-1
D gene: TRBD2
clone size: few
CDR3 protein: CASSFSGGGNNEQFF
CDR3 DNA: TGCGCCAGCAGCTTCTCCGGCGGGGGGAACAATGAGCAGTTCTTC

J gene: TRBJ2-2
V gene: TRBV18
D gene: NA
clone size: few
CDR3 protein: CASSPVPGAGELFF
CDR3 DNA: TGTGCCAGCTCACCTGTCCCGGGCGCCGGGGAGCTGTTTTTT

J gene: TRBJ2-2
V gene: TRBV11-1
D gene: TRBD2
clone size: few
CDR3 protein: CASSLAPGGGNTGELFF
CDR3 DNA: TGTGCCAGCAGCTTAGCGCCTGGCGGGGGAAACACCGGGGAGCTGTTTTTT

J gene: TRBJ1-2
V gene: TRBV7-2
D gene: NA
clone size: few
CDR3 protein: CASSLQATETYGYTF
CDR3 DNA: TGTGCCAGCAGCTTACAGGCGACGGAGACCTATGGCTACACCTTC

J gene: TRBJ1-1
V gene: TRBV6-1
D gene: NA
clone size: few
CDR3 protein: CASSRGTSGRRAFF
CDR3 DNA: TGTGCCAGCAGTAGAGGGACCTCCGGGCGTCGGGCTTTCTTT

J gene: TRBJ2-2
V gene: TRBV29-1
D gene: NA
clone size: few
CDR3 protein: CSAPFLSGELFF
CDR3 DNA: TGCAGCGCCCCGTTTTTGTCCGGGGAGCTGTTTTTT

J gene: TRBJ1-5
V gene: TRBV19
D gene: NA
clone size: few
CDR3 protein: CASSIVGDGNQPQHF
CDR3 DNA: TGTGCCAGTAGTATAGTCGGGGATGGCAATCAGCCCCAGCATTTT

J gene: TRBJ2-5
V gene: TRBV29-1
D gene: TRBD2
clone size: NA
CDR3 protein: CSVDGAGGTETQYF
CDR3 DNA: TGCAGCGTTGACGGCGCGGGAGGGACGGAGACCCAGTACTTC

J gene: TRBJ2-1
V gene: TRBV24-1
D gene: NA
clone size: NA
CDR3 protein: CATSGGRYNNEQFF
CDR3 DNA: TGTGCCACCAGTGGAGGGAGATACAACAATGAGCAGTTCTTC

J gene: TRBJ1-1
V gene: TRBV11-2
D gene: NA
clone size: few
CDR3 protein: CASSGRDTEAFF
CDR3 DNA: TGTGCCAGCAGCGGCCGGGACACTGAAGCTTTCTTT

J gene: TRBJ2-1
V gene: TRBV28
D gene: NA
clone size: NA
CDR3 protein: CASSWGVRNEQFF
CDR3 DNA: TGTGCCAGCAGTTGGGGGGTGAGGAATGAGCAGTTCTTC

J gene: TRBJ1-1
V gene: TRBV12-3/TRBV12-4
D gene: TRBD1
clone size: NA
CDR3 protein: CASSGHPGQPNTEAFF
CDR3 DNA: TGTGCCAGCAGCGGACATCCGGGACAGCCGAACACTGAAGCTTTCTTT

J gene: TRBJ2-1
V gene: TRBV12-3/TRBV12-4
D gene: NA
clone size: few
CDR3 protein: CASSFPPALGGSGDEQFF
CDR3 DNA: TGTGCCAGCAGTTTTCCGCCAGCCCTAGGAGGGTCCGGCGATGAGCAGTTCTTC

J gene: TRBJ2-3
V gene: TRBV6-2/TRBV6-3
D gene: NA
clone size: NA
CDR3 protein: CASSSGQRSTDTQYF
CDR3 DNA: TGTGCCAGCAGTTCAGGACAGCGAAGCACAGATACGCAGTATTTT

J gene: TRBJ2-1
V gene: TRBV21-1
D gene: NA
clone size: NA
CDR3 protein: CASSPFNNEQFF
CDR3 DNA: TGTGCCAGCAGCCCCTTTAATAATGAGCAGTTCTTC

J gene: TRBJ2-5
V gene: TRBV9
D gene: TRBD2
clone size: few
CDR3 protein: CASSVRGLAGEGGGTQYF
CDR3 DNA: TGTGCCAGCAGCGTACGTGGACTAGCGGGAGAGGGTGGTGGGACCCAGTACTTC

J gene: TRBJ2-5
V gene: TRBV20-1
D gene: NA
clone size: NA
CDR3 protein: CSALLEAQYF
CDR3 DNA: TGCAGTGCTTTACTAGAGGCCCAGTACTTC

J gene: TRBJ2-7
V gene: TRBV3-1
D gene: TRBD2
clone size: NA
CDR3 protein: CASSLSGSGEQYF
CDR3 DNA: TGTGCCAGCAGCCTTAGCGGGAGTGGCGAGCAGTACTTC

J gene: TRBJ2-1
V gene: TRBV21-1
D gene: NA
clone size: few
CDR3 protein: CASSTFWVGGEQFF
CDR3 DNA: TGTGCCAGCAGCACCTTCTGGGTAGGCGGGGAGCAGTTCTTC

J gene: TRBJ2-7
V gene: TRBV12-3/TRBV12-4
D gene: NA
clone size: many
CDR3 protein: CASSSRAYEQYF
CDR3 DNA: TGTGCCAGCAGCTCCCGGGCCTACGAGCAGTACTTC

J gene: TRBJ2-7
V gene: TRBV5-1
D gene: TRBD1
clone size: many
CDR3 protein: CASRDRVGFYEQYF
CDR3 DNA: TGCGCCAGCCGCGACAGGGTTGGATTCTACGAGCAGTACTTC

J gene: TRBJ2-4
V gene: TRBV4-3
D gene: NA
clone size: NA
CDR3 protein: CASSQGPTNIQYF
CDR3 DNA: TGCGCCAGCAGCCAAGGACCAACAAACATTCAGTACTTC

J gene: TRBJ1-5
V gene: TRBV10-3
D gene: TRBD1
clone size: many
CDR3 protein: CATAGDRVRQPQHF
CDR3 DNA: TGTGCCACCGCGGGGGACAGGGTGCGACAGCCCCAGCATTTT